This T cell receptor (beta chain) was recovered during a study of shared T cell receptors in the human thymus. Assay: immunoSEQ multiplex PCR; the TCRdb copy retains only in-frame clones and omits some. Altogether about 380,000 clones are present, more than 85% being singletons, with the ten largest covering about 0.02%. The CDR3 runs to 15 residues. V lost 4 bases and J lost 1, with 14 bases in between. Germline V gives CDR1 SEHNR, CDR2 FQNEAQ (reference sequence). The TCR originated in a human donor. The sample was thymocytes. The gene calls are TRBV7-9 and TRBJ2-7, with a tentative D call TRBD1 (6 bases). CDR3 DNA: TGTGCCAGCAGCTCGGAGACAGGCTCTTCCTACGAGCAGTACTTC. Translated, it gives CASSSETGSSYEQYF.